The 2 T cell receptor beta chains in this list originate from one sample, sequenced in a study of blood T cells in healthy people across ages. A second about 7 to 11 cycle PCR used barcoded and J-beta primers. TCRdb analysed the 5' RACE reads with MiXCR anew, one entry per CDR3 protein. The profile shows roughly 2 million distinct CDR3 sequences, around 48% of them singletons. Sequencing input: blood. The receptors derive from a woman between 40 and 55 years old in good health.

V gene TRBV5-5 combines with J gene TRBJ2-1; D is possibly TRBD2 (7 bases). The DNA end is more similar to TRBJ2-7, so the J call may be wrong. There are 14 residues in the CDR3. Germline V gene lookup returns CDR1 SGHKS and CDR2 YYEKEE (reference sequence). The chain's CDR3 is CASSRGGVGNEQYF. CDR3 in DNA: TGTGCCAGCAGCCGAGGGGGGGTGGGCAATGAGCAGTACTTC.

Only a few counts were recorded for this clonotype. The junction and the germline gene differ at one end; a read error may be behind it. The gene calls are TRBV12-3 or TRBV12-4 and TRBJ2-3; D gene uncertain. The CDR3 spans 13 residues. As DNA, the CDR3 is TGCGCCAGCAGTCGAGGATCTGCAGATACGCAGTATTTT. Protein sequence: CASSRGSADTQYF.